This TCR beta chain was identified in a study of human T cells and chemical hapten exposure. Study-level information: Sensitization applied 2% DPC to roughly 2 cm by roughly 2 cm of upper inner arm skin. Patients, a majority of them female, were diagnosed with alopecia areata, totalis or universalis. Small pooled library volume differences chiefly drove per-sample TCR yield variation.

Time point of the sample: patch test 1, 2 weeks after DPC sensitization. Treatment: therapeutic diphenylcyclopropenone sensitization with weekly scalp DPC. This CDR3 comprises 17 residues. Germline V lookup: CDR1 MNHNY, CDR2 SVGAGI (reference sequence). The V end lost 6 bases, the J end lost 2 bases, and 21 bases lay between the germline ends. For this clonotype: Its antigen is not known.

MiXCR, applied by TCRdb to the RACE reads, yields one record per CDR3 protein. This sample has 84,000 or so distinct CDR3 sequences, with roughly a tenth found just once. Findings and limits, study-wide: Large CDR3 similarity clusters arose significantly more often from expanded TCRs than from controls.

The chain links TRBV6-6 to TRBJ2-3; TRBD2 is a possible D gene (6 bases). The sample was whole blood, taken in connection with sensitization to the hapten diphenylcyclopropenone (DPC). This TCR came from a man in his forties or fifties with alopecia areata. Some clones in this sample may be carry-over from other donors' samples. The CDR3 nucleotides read TGTGCCAGCAGGACCGAGATGGCGGGAAAAGACACAGATACGCAGTATTTT. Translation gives CASRTEMAGKDTDTQYF.